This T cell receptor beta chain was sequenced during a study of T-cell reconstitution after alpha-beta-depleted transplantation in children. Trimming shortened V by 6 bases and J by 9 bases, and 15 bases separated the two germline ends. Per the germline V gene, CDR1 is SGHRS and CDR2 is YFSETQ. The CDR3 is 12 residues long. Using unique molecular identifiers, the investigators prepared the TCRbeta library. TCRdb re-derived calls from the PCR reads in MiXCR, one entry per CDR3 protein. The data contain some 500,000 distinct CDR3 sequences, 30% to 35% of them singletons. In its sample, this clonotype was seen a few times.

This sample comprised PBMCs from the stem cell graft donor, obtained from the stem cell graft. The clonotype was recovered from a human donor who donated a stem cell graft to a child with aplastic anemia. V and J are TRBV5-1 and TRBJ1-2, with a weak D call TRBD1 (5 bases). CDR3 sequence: CASTGNRNSYTF. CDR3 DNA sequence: TGCGCCAGCACCGGGAACAGGAATAGCTACACCTTC.